The sequence of this TCR beta chain was determined in a study of cytomegalovirus exposure and HLA in healthy donors (dated by TCRdb to the late 2010s). Turning to the overall study: The approximately 710 repertoires of the first cohort and the approximately 110 validation repertoires were produced on the same platform, according to a later analysis. The aim of the study was to test whether cataloging public T cell receptors could identify signatures of past pathogen exposure. To predict cytomegalovirus infection status, the study brought together high-throughput TCR immunosequencing, statistical association of individual TCRs with disease status, and machine learning. Along with the approximately 650-subject first cohort, a separate validation cohort of over 90 different subjects was used.

Trimmed from V: 0 bases; trimmed from J: 1 base; junction bases lacking a gene match: 2. The CDR3 spans 16 residues, from the cysteine through the phenylalanine. This entry keeps only the CDR3 DNA: 48 bases, framed from base 1. Per the germline V gene, MDHEN is the CDR1 and SYDVKM is the CDR2. As to this clone: There is no known antigen for this receptor. Base qualities are not provided; no much larger clone lies one nucleotide away.

The donors were included in the validation cohort of 90 to 150 subjects, a group kept apart from the roughly 700-subject first cohort. Library prep was done by the immunoSEQ multiplex PCR assay. The source study handled its data this way. To diagnose cytomegalovirus status from the catalog of TCR beta chain sequences, a statistical classification framework was built. TCRdb provides this immuneACCESS table in a form limited to in-frame rearrangements. Some clones are lacking; in checked studies, under half of them reflect an unresolved V gene, and why the rest are absent is not known. V, J and clone size were drawn from that table, and D and trimming were deduced from the DNA. The sample table holds under 200,000 clones, of which about nine tenths were seen once. The ten most abundant clones make up 4% to 4.5% of the sample. General study outcomes and caveats: The validation cohort had no HLA typing available for a later analysis, so co-occurrence within that cohort was assessed over all 120 or so repertoires. The classifier was reported to diagnose cytomegalovirus status with high specificity and sensitivity in both the original and validation cohorts. A later analysis found that TCRs clustered in the first cohort also tended to co-occur in the 120 validation repertoires, with approximately 95% of cluster scores above 0. In vitro tests confirmed that a few of the cytomegalovirus-associated TCR beta chains recognize cytomegalovirus antigens. In the study, 164 TCR beta chains were listed as associated with cytomegalovirus. The authors suggested that the approach could potentially be generalized to other disease states and immunological phenotypes. While some public TCRs were present in many individuals, most TCR sequences turned up only very rarely across donors.

This sequence was found in a man between 18 and 29 years old in good health and CMV-seropositive. The sequencing sample was made of PBMCs. The chain is assembled from TRBV28 and TRBJ1-2; 10 middle bases align to TRBD1. The DNA reads TGTGCCAGCAGTTTATGGGGGACAGGGGTTAACTATGGCTACACCTTC. The resulting protein is CASSLWGTGVNYGYTF.